The 26 T cell receptor beta chains below were found in one sample sequenced in a study of CD8 T cells in Susac syndrome (dated by TCRdb to between 2018 and 2021). Libraries were built with the immunoSEQ multiplex PCR assay. RNA was extracted using the RNeasy kit, and roughly 0.5 to 1 ug of the RNA was reverse transcribed with random hexamers. The raw public data were reprocessed by TCRdb itself: fastp quality trimming at Q25, MiXCR clonotype calling, in-frame beta chains only. Rows with one shared CDR3 protein collapse into an entry with the most common genes and DNA. This sample is represented by about 140,000 distinct CDR3 sequences; approximately 95% of them were singletons. Clones ranked in the top ten supply 0.13% to 0.15% of the sample. Sequences were obtained from CD4+ T cells from PBMCs. The receptors shown here come from a human donor with Susac syndrome.

This rearrangement joins TRBV20-1 to TRBJ2-3, with D possibly TRBD2 on 6 matching bases. Germline CDR1 DFQATT, CDR2 SNEGSKA (reference sequence). The length of the CDR3 is 15 residues. Trimming took off 3 bases at V and 3 bases at J, with 16 bases between the two ends. The CDR3 sequence: CSASSRRAGTDTQYF. The DNA for the CDR3 is TGCAGTGCTAGCTCTCGGAGGGCCGGGACAGATACGCAGTATTTT.

The gene calls are TRBV12-3 or TRBV12-4 and TRBJ2-3; unclear D gene. V shed 5 bases and J shed 6 bases, with 9 bases lying between them. CDR3 length: 12 residues. For the CDR3, the DNA is TGTGCCAGCAGTACCTCCCGTGATACGCAGTATTTT. This sequence encodes CASSTSRDTQYF.

Only one count was recorded for this clonotype. This chain connects TRBV3-1 to TRBJ1-3; D not certain. The CDR3 consists of 15 residues. Trimming took 5 bases from V and 1 from J, leaving 12 bases between them. Germline-derived CDR1 and CDR2 are LGHDT and YNNKEL (reference sequence). Written as DNA, the CDR3 is TGTGCCAGCAGCTCCGAGGGCAGGTCTGGAAACACCATATATTTT. It translates to CASSSEGRSGNTIYF. Full variable domain (missing parts from reference TRBV3-1 and TRBJ1-3): DTAVSQTPKYLVTQMGNDKSIKCEQNLGHDTMYWYKQDSKKFLKIMFSYNNKELIINETVPNRFSPKSPDKAHLNLHINSLELGDSAVYFCASSSEGRSGNTIYFGEGSWLTVV.

The chain joins TRBV27 to TRBJ2-1; D possibly corresponds to TRBD1 (5 bases). Per germline, CDR1 MNHEY and CDR2 SMNVEV (reference sequence). The ends were cut back, 6 bases at V and 6 bases at J, with 12 bases in the middle. This CDR3 spans 13 amino acids. This CDR3 is CASSTPGLNEQFF. Written as DNA, the CDR3 is TGTGCCAGCAGCACCCCAGGGCTCAATGAGCAGTTCTTC.

The chain is built from TRBV9 and TRBJ1-2; D ambiguous. Germline assignment: CDR1 SGDLS and CDR2 YYNGEE. Trimming cost V 5 bases and J 7 bases, with 3 bases left between them. The CDR3 loop spans 9 amino acids. The CDR3 DNA sequence: TGTGCCAGCAGGGGTGGCTACACCTTC. This codes for CASRGGYTF.

The V gene is TRBV5-4, the J gene TRBJ1-2; D remains ambiguous. The CDR3 is 15 residues long. The V end lost 0 bases, the J end lost 3 bases, and 12 bases lay between the germline ends. The V gene's germline CDR1 is SGHNT and CDR2 YYREEE (reference sequence). The CDR3 DNA reads TGTGCCAGCAGCTTGGTCTCCTTTGAGGACTATGGCTACACCTTC. This codes for CASSLVSFEDYGYTF.

The gene calls are TRBV14 and TRBJ1-2; TRBD1 matches at 7 bases. V was clipped by 5 bases and J by 4 bases; unmatched bases: 7. Germline CDR1 SGHDN, CDR2 FVKESK. The CDR3 is 14 amino acids. CDR3 bases: TGTGCCAGCAGCTCTGACAGGGCACTCTATGGCTACACCTTC. Translation: CASSSDRALYGYTF.

The chain uses TRBV28 and TRBJ1-2; 9 bases are a match to TRBD1. Germline lookup yields CDR1 MDHEN and CDR2 SYDVKM. The V segment lost 6 bases and the J segment 2 bases; nucleotides outside the gene matches: 7. The CDR3 extends over 15 amino acids. Here the CDR3 DNA reads TGTGCCAGCAGCCCACCGGGACAGGGAAACTATGGCTACACCTTC. Translation gives CASSPPGQGNYGYTF.

This clonotype has just one count. The rearrangement links TRBV6-4 to TRBJ2-5, with TRBD1 identical over 11 bases. V was clipped by 6 bases and J by 4 bases; unmatched bases: 7. This CDR3 is 15 amino acids long. Germline V CDR1 and CDR2: MRHNA, SNTAGT. CDR3 nucleotides: TGTGCCAGCAGATCGGACAGGGGGCGTGGAGAGACCCAGTACTTC. The encoded protein is CASRSDRGRGETQYF.

This chain joins TRBV20-1 and TRBJ2-1, with TRBD2 as a possible D gene (6 bases). CDR1 DFQATT and CDR2 SNEGSKA come from the germline V gene (reference sequence). The CDR3 extends over 12 amino acids. V lost 3 bases, J lost 8 bases, and 11 bases lay in between. CDR3 loop: CSASGRGYEQFF. The CDR3 DNA follows: TGCAGTGCTAGCGGGAGAGGCTATGAGCAGTTCTTC.

The chain combines TRBV4-1 with TRBJ2-2; the D gene is possibly TRBD1 (6 bases). Deletions cut 2 bases from V and 7 bases from J, with 20 bases between. Germline loops: CDR1 MGHRA, CDR2 YSYEKL. There are 17 residues in the CDR3. The CDR3 nucleotides read TGCGCCAGCAGCCAACGCGTGGCAGGGGTTTTAGTCGGGGAGCTGTTTTTT. Translation gives CASSQRVAGVLVGELFF.

This rearrangement joins TRBV7-9 to TRBJ2-3; D is ambiguous. The germline V gene encodes CDR1 SEHNR and CDR2 FQNEAQ (reference sequence). CDR3 length equals 12 residues. With 6 bases removed from V and 2 bases from J, the gap between germline ends came to 6 bases. CDR3 loop: CASRGITDTQYF. In DNA, the CDR3 is TGTGCCAGCAGGGGAATCACAGATACGCAGTATTTT. Together with reference TRBV7-9 and TRBJ2-3, the CDR3 gives the full variable domain: DTGVSQNPRHKITKRGQNVTFRCDPISEHNRLYWYRQTLGQGPEFLTYFQNEAQLEKSRLLSDRFSAERPKGSFSTLEIQRTEQGDSAMYLCASRGITDTQYFGPGTRLTVL.

V usage is TRBV4-1 and J usage is TRBJ1-1, with D possibly matching TRBD1 (6 bases). The germline V gene has CDR1 MGHRA and CDR2 YSYEKL. V lost 1 base and J lost 8, with 20 bases in between. The length of the CDR3 is 16 residues. This chain's CDR3 is CASSQVRGYSFEEAFF. In DNA form, the CDR3 reads TGCGCCAGCAGCCAAGTAAGGGGGTATTCCTTCGAGGAAGCTTTCTTT.

This sequence joins TRBV20-1 and TRBJ2-7, with D perhaps TRBD1 (5 bases). CDR3 length equals 13 residues. Germline CDR1 is DFQATT and CDR2 is SNEGSKA (reference sequence). V shed 7 bases and J shed 2 bases, with 15 bases lying between them. CDR3 DNA: TGCAGTGTCGGCGCCAGGGTGACCTACGAGCAGTACTTC. This codes for CSVGARVTYEQYF.

The gene calls are TRBV1 and TRBJ1-2. TRBV1 is classified as a pseudogene. The CDR3 spans 14 residues. The CDR3 loop is CTSSSWGTNYGYTF. Here the CDR3 DNA reads TGCACCAGCAGCAGTTGGGGTACTAACTATGGCTACACCTTC.

The J gene is TRBJ2-1, the V gene TRBV6-1; D may be TRBD1 (6 bases). The ends were cut back, 6 bases at V and 0 bases at J, with 15 bases in the middle. This CDR3 is 16 amino acids long. Germline-derived CDR1 and CDR2 are MNHNS and SASEGT. CDR3 bases: TGTGCCAGCAGCCGTTGGACAGCCAGCTCCTACAATGAGCAGTTCTTC. Protein: CASSRWTASSYNEQFF.

The J gene is TRBJ2-2, the V gene TRBV23-1; weak D call: TRBD1 (6 bases). TRBV23-1 is an open reading frame, and its role is uncertain. The CDR3 has 14 residues. V lost 11 bases to trimming and J lost 1 base, with 14 bases between them. The CDR3 DNA reads TGCGCCGCACAGGGATGTGAGAACACCGGGGAGCTGTTTTTT. Translating it yields CAAQGCENTGELFF.

The genes are TRBV25-1 and TRBJ1-4; 7 bases agree with TRBD1. The CDR3 has 15 residues. J gave up 8 bases and V 2 bases, and 8 bases lay outside the gene matches. Germline loops: CDR1 MGHDK, CDR2 SYGVNS. The CDR3 loop reads CASSEGDRSTEKLFF. The CDR3 region has the DNA TGTGCCAGCAGTGAAGGGGACAGAAGTACCGAAAAACTGTTTTTT. The full variable domain, in which reference TRBV25-1 and TRBJ1-4 provide the parts outside the CDR3, is EADIYQTPRYLVIGTGKKITLECSQTMGHDKMYWYQQDPGMELHLIHYSYGVNSTEKGDLSSESTVSRIRTEHFPLTLESARPSHTSQYLCASSEGDRSTEKLFFGSGTQLSVL.

The DNA for the CDR3 is TGTGCCAGCAAAAGCGTTGCAACTAATGAAAAACTGTTTTTT. It is translated as CASKSVATNEKLFF. This rearrangement joins TRBV5-6 to TRBJ1-4, with D hard to call. CDR1 SGHDT and CDR2 YYEEEE come from the germline V gene. Trimming pared 6 bases from V and 0 bases from J, leaving 9 bases between. The length of the CDR3 is 14 residues.

This chain joins TRBV12-3 or TRBV12-4 and TRBJ2-7; 7 nucleotides match TRBD1. The junction had 7 bases not matched to a gene; V was cut back by 3 bases and J by 2 bases. CDR3 size: 15 residues. The CDR3 is CASSFTGTVAYEQYF. In DNA, the CDR3 is TGTGCCAGCAGTTTTACTGGGACAGTTGCCTACGAGCAGTACTTC.

J is TRBJ2-3 and V is TRBV20-1; 10 bases line up with TRBD1. The CDR3 totals 16 residues. Trimming cost V 0 bases and J 2 bases; bases outside gene matches: 5. Per the germline V gene, CDR1 is DFQATT and CDR2 is SNEGSKA (reference sequence). The CDR3 reads CSARDLGQGPTDTQYF. DNA of the CDR3: TGCAGTGCTAGAGATTTGGGACAGGGGCCCACAGATACGCAGTATTTT.

The genes are TRBV4-1 and TRBJ2-3; 14 nucleotides line up with TRBD2. The V gene end was trimmed by 1 base and the J gene end by 2 bases; junction bases not matched to a gene: 5. This CDR3 contains 18 residues. Germline lookup yields CDR1 MGHRA and CDR2 YSYEKL. The CDR3 bases are TGCGCCAGCAGCCAAGTCGGACTAGCGGGAGGACACACAGATACGCAGTATTTT. Protein: CASSQVGLAGGHTDTQYF.

The rearrangement links TRBV20-1 to TRBJ2-7; 13 nucleotides line up with TRBD2. The V and J ends lost 3 bases and 2 bases, in that order; junction bases with no gene match: 10. The CDR3 extends over 17 amino acids. Per the germline V gene, CDR1 is DFQATT and CDR2 is SNEGSKA (reference sequence). The CDR3 DNA follows: TGCAGTGCTAGTAAACTAGCGGGAGGGCCTGTTACCTACGAGCAGTACTTC. It codes for CSASKLAGGPVTYEQYF.

The CDR3 spells CASSFDTLDGYTF. In DNA form, the CDR3 reads TGTGCCAGCAGCTTCGACACCCTTGATGGCTACACCTTC. The V and J genes are TRBV27 and TRBJ1-2; D gene ambiguous. CDR1 MNHEY and CDR2 SMNVEV come from the germline V gene (reference sequence). Trimming cost V 6 bases and J 6 bases, with 14 bases left between them. The CDR3 extends over 13 amino acids.

This clonotype was counted a single time. The chain joins TRBV5-1 to TRBJ2-1, with a weak D call TRBD2 (5 bases). The CDR3 has 14 amino acids. The germline V gene encodes CDR1 SGHRS and CDR2 YFSETQ. Trimming removed 4 bases from V and 10 bases from J, with 18 bases in between. CDR3 region: CASSPGVLGGEQFF. CDR3 nucleotide sequence: TGCGCCAGCAGCCCTGGCGTCCTAGGCGGGGAGCAGTTCTTC. Full variable domain (missing parts from reference TRBV5-1 and TRBJ2-1): KAGVTQTPRYLIKTRGQQVTLSCSPISGHRSVSWYQQTPGQGLQFLFEYFSETQRNKGNFPGRFSGRQFSNSRSEMNVSTLELGDSALYLCASSPGVLGGEQFFGPGTRLTVL.

The chain joins TRBV19 to TRBJ2-4; D perhaps matches TRBD2 (5 bases). V lost 8 bases and J 2 bases, leaving 10 bases between the germline ends. Germline CDR1 LNHDA, CDR2 SQIVND (reference sequence). The CDR3 consists of 13 residues. The CDR3: CASREGPKNIQYF. The CDR3 DNA reads as TGTGCCAGTCGCGAGGGCCCCAAAAACATTCAGTACTTC.